The 11 T cell receptor delta chains in this list originate from one sample, sequenced in a study of gamma-delta T cells after stem cell transplantation. TCRdb repeated clone calling on the RT-PCR reads with CATT. The sample carries 13,000 to 15,000 delta-chain clones, about 34% recorded once. The sample was gamma-delta T cells. All receptors derive from a human donor. It is not recorded whose cells these are; they may come from a transplant donor.

There are a few counts of this clone. This chain connects TRDV2 to TRDJ1; no reliable D call. With 3 bases removed from V and 2 bases from J, the gap between germline ends came to 3 bases. Germline V CDR1 and CDR2: GEAIGNYY, EKD. The CDR3 covers 11 residues. CDR3 loop: CACDRTDKLIF. The CDR3 DNA reads as TGTGCCTGTGACCGAACCGATAAACTCATCTTT.

This clone was seen only a few times. This CDR3 reads CACDPPTRIGIRSSWDTRQMFF. The CDR3 DNA reads TGTGCCTGTGACCCACCGACAAGGATTGGGATACGGAGCTCCTGGGACACCCGACAGATGTTTTTC. This chain links TRDV2 with TRDJ3; 8 bases align to TRDD3. The CDR3 sequence is 22 residues long. The junction had 18 bases not matched to a gene; V was cut back by 3 bases and J by 0 bases. Germline-derived CDR1 and CDR2 are GEAIGNYY and EKD.

Here the CDR3 reads CACIRRSYPVRGDLIF. The CDR3, as DNA: TGTGCCTGTATCCGGCGTTCCTACCCTGTAAGGGGTGACCTCATCTTT. V usage is TRDV3 and J usage is TRDJ1, with TRDD2 matching 7 bases. The CDR3 is 16 amino acids. The germline CDR1 and CDR2 sequences are TVYSNPD and GDNSRS (reference sequence). V shed 4 bases, J shed 11 bases, and the junction held 25 bases outside the gene matches.

The chain carries TRDV3 and TRDJ1; 9 bases agree with TRDD2. CDR3 length equals 17 residues. Germline V gives CDR1 TVYSNPD, CDR2 GDNSRS (reference sequence). The V and J ends lost 2 bases and 0 bases, in that order; junction bases with no gene match: 13. This CDR3 reads CAFVLPTNWVYTDKLIF. DNA of the CDR3: TGTGCCTTTGTCCTTCCTACGAACTGGGTGTACACCGATAAACTCATCTTT.

A note on this clone: A much larger clone sits a single nucleotide away, making a read error possible. The J gene is TRDJ2, the V gene TRDV2; TRDD3 matches at 10 bases. CDR1 and CDR2 from the germline V gene are GEAIGNYY and EKD. The CDR3 loop spans 14 amino acids. The V gene end was trimmed by 3 bases and the J gene end by 6 bases; junction bases not matched to a gene: 3. CDR3 sequence: CACDVLGDPAQLFF. As DNA, the CDR3 is TGTGCCTGTGACGTACTGGGGGATCCAGCACAACTCTTCTTT.

This clone turned up a few times. The J gene is TRDJ3, the V gene TRDV2, with 8 nucleotides matching TRDD3. Losses at the gene ends were 2 bases for V and 3 bases for J; bases not matched to a gene: 11. CDR1 and CDR2 from the germline V gene are GEAIGNYY and EKD. The CDR3 extends over 19 amino acids. For the CDR3, the DNA is TGTGCCTGTGACAATACTGGGGGGCCCCCGAACTGGGACACCCGACAGATGTTTTTC. Amino acid sequence: CACDNTGGPPNWDTRQMFF.

This clone has just a few counts. The chain links TRDV1 to TRDJ1, with 13 bases that match TRDD3. This CDR3 has 24 amino acids. V lost 2 bases and J lost 0; bases outside the gene matches: 24. The germline V gene encodes CDR1 TSWWSYY and CDR2 QGS. In DNA form, the CDR3 reads TGTGCTCTTGGGGAAGGAAGGCCTTCCGGAACCCGGACTGGGGGATACGCTTACACCGATAAACTCATCTTT. Amino acid sequence: CALGEGRPSGTRTGGYAYTDKLIF.

Only a few counts were recorded for this clone. The chain has TRDV3 and TRDJ1; D is perhaps TRDD2 (5 bases). This CDR3 has 18 amino acids. V lost 3 bases and J 10 bases, leaving 36 bases between the germline ends. Germline CDR1 is TVYSNPD and CDR2 is GDNSRS (reference sequence). CDR3 residues: CAFSTWLPSVGTASGLIF. The CDR3, as DNA: TGTGCCTTCTCCACATGGCTTCCGTCGGTAGGTACTGCGTCAGGACTCATCTTT.

This chain connects TRDV2 to TRDJ3; 13 nucleotides line up with TRDD3. V gave up 2 bases and J gave up 0 bases; unmatched junction bases: 6. The length of the CDR3 is 20 residues. CDR1 GEAIGNYY and CDR2 EKD come from the germline V gene. The CDR3 DNA reads TGTGCCTGTGACAAAATACTGGGGGATACGCGCTCCTGGGACACCCGACAGATGTTTTTC. Translating it yields CACDKILGDTRSWDTRQMFF.

Note on this clone: Being one base from a much bigger clone, this may be a read error. The sample carries other DNA sequences with the same CDR3. The rearrangement joins TRDV2 to TRDJ3; 13 bases map to TRDD3. Germline V gives CDR1 GEAIGNYY, CDR2 EKD. The CDR3 is made up of 22 amino acids. The V gene end was trimmed by 0 bases and the J gene end by 0 bases; junction bases not matched to a gene: 10. CDR3 loop: CACDTGGLGDTPSSWDTRQMFF. The CDR3 DNA reads TGTGCCTGTGACACCGGTGGACTGGGGGATACGCCCAGCTCCTGGGACACCCGACAGATGTTTTTC.

This clone was counted a single time. Other DNA sequences in the sample encode the same CDR3. The chain uses TRDV2 and TRDJ3; tentatively, D is TRDD3 (5 bases). Germline CDR1 is GEAIGNYY and CDR2 is EKD. V was cut by 1 base and J by 3 bases, with 27 bases left in between. This CDR3 comprises 22 residues. The CDR3 DNA is TGTGCCTGTGACACAGCCCTCGGTGTGGATAATACTACGTACTGGGACACCCGACAGATGTTTTTC. Its protein is CACDTALGVDNTTYWDTRQMFF.